In this sample, the clone carrying this T cell receptor (beta chain) turned up a few times. Its antigen is unknown. Here immunoSEQ multiplex PCR was the method, and the copy in TCRdb shows in-frame clones only, minus some. The sample holds 14,000 or so clones, and no clone turns up only once. This sample was taken from a study of T cell clonality in common variable immunodeficiency. Findings and caveats of the study: Links between repertoire features and CVID complications were heterogeneity-limited. Fewer deletions and N-nucleotide insertions were reportedly seen in common variable immunodeficiency TCR beta sequences.

Sequencing was done on a sample of peripheral blood mononuclear cells. This receptor was taken from a human donor with common variable immunodeficiency.

CDR3 DNA, as far as it was read: TGTGCCAGCAGCTTAGGTCGAAGCACAGATACG. This encodes CASSLGRSTDT. The CDR3 reads in full as CASSLGRSTDTQYF. The chain recombines TRBV5-8 with TRBJ2-3, with D hard to call. The read ends 3 residues early relative to the CDR3; the germline J gene fills the gap. Per the germline V gene, CDR1 is SGHTS and CDR2 is YDEGEE. The CDR3 extends over 14 amino acids. Trimming left V 2 bases short and J 0 bases short, with 7 bases between.